The 9 T cell receptor beta chains listed next were all sequenced from one sample in a study of OX40 agonist ivuxolimab in advanced cancers. The table came from immunoSEQ multiplex PCR; TCRdb's copy has only in-frame clones and leaves some out. The sample carries nearly 50,000 clones, roughly 88% recorded once. Material: CD4+ or CD8+ T cells sorted from blood, obtained in a trial of the OX40 agonist ivuxolimab. The source is an adult with an advanced solid tumor such as melanoma, head and neck, liver or kidney cancer.

The genes are TRBV9 and TRBJ2-6; D is possibly TRBD1 (6 bases). V dropped 4 bases and J dropped 0 bases, with 11 bases sitting between them. Germline loops: CDR1 SGDLS, CDR2 YYNGEE. The CDR3 sequence is 16 residues long. CDR3 coding DNA: TGTGCCAGCAGCTTAAGGACAGTCTCTGGGGCCAACGTCCTGACTTTC. This encodes CASSLRTVSGANVLTF.

The rearrangement uses TRBV2 and TRBJ2-5, with D possibly matching TRBD1 (6 bases). V was shortened by 1 base and J by 5 bases, with 11 bases between the two germline ends. CDR1 is SNHLY and CDR2 is FYNNEI in the germline V gene. The CDR3 extends over 14 amino acids. CDR3 region: CASSEVGAGETQYF. Written as DNA, the CDR3 is TGTGCCAGCAGTGAAGTGGGGGCAGGGGAGACCCAGTACTTC.

The chain links TRBV11-2 to TRBJ2-2; D may be TRBD2 (5 bases). Trimming shortened V by 6 bases and J by 7 bases, and 18 bases separated the two germline ends. The CDR3 runs 15 residues. Germline lookup yields CDR1 SGHAT and CDR2 FQNNGV. CDR3 DNA: TGTGCCAGCAGGATAGGCGGGCCTCGTGGCGGGGAGCTGTTTTTT. Translated: CASRIGGPRGGELFF.

The chain joins TRBV15 to TRBJ1-2; a possible D gene is TRBD1 (6 bases). The CDR3 has 15 residues. Trimming removed 4 bases from V and 0 bases from J, with 12 bases in between. CDR1 is LNHNV, CDR2 YYDKDF, per germline (reference sequence). CDR3 residues: CATSKGQGTNYGYTF. CDR3 nucleotides: TGTGCCACCAGCAAGGGTCAGGGGACTAACTATGGCTACACCTTC.

The chain couples TRBV4-2 to TRBJ2-7; 8 bases match TRBD2. Germline lookup yields CDR1 LGHNA and CDR2 YNFKEQ. This CDR3 comprises 15 residues. The junction had 4 bases not matched to a gene; V was cut back by 0 bases and J by 3 bases. As DNA, the CDR3 is TGTGCCAGCAGCCAAGATTCCAGCGGGAGCTACGAGCAGTACTTC. Amino acid sequence: CASSQDSSGSYEQYF.

J is TRBJ2-7 and V is TRBV27; 7 positions agree with TRBD1. V trimming: 0 bases; J trimming: 4 bases; junction bases outside the gene matches: 3. The germline V gene has CDR1 MNHEY and CDR2 SMNVEV (reference sequence). CDR3 length equals 14 residues. The CDR3 protein is CASSLSPRGYEQYF. The CDR3 nucleotides are TGTGCCAGCAGTTTATCCCCCAGGGGGTACGAGCAGTACTTC.

The chain is built from TRBV19 and TRBJ2-3; 7 bases agree with TRBD1. The V segment lost 4 bases and the J segment 5 bases; nucleotides outside the gene matches: 3. The CDR3 has 13 residues. From germline, CDR1 is LNHDA and CDR2 SQIVND (reference sequence). CDR3 sequence reads: CASSRDRGDTQYF. The DNA for the CDR3 is TGTGCCAGTAGTAGGGACAGAGGAGATACGCAGTATTTT.

This clone was seen only a few times. The chain combines TRBV4-2 with TRBJ1-1; 7 nucleotides line up with TRBD1. The germline V gene encodes CDR1 LGHNA and CDR2 YNFKEQ. The CDR3 covers 13 residues. V lost 0 bases, J lost 8 bases, and 3 bases stayed unmatched. The CDR3 nucleotides are TGTGCCAGCAGCCAAGATGGACAGGCCGAAGCTTTCTTT. Translating it yields CASSQDGQAEAFF.

A single count supports this clone. Different DNA sequences within this sample yield the same CDR3. This chain uses TRBV18 with TRBJ2-7, with 7 bases identical to TRBD1. CDR1 is KGHSH, CDR2 LQKENI, per germline. Losses at the gene ends were 3 bases for V and 2 bases for J; bases not matched to a gene: 4. The CDR3 sequence is 14 residues long. CDR3 DNA: TGTGCCAGCTCACCGGCAGGGGGAACCTACGAGCAGTACTTC. Translation: CASSPAGGTYEQYF.